The source of this T cell receptor beta chain is a study of T-cell reconstitution after alpha-beta-depleted transplantation in children. Construction of the TCRbeta library involved unique molecular identifiers. TCRdb passed the PCR reads through MiXCR, listing each CDR3 protein once. The top ten clones hold 0.79% of a sample with 600,000 to 700,000 distinct CDR3 sequences, about an eighth of them seen once. CDR1 and CDR2 (germline): KGHSH, LQKENI. CDR3 length: 15 amino acids. Trimming shortened V by 3 bases and J by 5 bases, and 15 bases separated the two germline ends. The sample consisted of PBMCs, taken before TCRalphabeta/CD19-depleted stem cell transplant. This chain joins TRBV18 and TRBJ2-3, with D possibly being TRBD1 (6 bases). The clonotype was recovered from a girl aged 2-10 years with congenital amegakaryocytic thrombocytopenia, due to receive a stem cell transplant. CDR3 sequence (DNA): TGTGCCAGCTCACCTGGACAGCGAGGGGTAGATACGCAGTATTTT. It specifies CASSPGQRGVDTQYF. The full variable domain, with the rest looked up from reference TRBV18 and TRBJ2-3, is NAGVMQNPRHLVRRRGQEARLRCSPMKGHSHVYWYRQLPEEGLKFMVYLQKENIIDESGMPKERFSAEFPKEGPSILRIQQVVRGDSAAYFCASSPGQRGVDTQYFGPGTRLTVL.